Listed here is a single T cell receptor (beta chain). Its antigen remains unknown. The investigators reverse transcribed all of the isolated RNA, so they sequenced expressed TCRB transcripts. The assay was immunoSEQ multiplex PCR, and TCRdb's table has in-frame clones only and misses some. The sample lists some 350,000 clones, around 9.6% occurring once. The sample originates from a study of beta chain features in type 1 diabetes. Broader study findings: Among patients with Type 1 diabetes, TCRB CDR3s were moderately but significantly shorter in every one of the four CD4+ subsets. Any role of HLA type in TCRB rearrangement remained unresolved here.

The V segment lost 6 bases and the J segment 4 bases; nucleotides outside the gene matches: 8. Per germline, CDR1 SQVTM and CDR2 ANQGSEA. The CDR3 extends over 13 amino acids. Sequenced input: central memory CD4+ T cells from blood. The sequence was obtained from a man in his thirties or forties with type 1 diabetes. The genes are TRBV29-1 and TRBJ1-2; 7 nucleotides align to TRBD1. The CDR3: CSVGGQQTYGYTF. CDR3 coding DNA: TGCAGCGTGGGGGGACAGCAAACCTATGGCTACACCTTC.